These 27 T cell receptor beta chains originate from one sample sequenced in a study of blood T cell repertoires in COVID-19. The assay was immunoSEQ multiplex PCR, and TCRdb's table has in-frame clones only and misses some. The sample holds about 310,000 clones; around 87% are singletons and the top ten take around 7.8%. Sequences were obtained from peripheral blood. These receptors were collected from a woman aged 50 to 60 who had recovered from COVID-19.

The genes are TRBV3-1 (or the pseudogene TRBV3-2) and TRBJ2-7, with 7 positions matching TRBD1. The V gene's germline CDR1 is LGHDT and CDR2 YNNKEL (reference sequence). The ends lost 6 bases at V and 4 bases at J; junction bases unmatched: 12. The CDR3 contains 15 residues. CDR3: CASSPVPGTAYEQYF. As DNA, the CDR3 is TGTGCCAGCAGTCCAGTACCCGGGACAGCATACGAGCAGTACTTC.

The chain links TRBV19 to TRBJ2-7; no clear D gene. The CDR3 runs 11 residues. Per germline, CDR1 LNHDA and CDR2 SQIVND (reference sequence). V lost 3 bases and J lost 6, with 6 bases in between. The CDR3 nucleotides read TGTGCCAGTAGTATCTCAGGCGAGCAGTACTTC. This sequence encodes CASSISGEQYF.

The CDR3 sequence is CASSQDHTSGGGTQYF. As DNA, the CDR3 is TGTGCCAGCAGCCAAGATCATACTAGCGGAGGAGGGACCCAGTACTTC. The chain couples TRBV4-2 to TRBJ2-5; 8 bases are a match to TRBD2. Germline V gives CDR1 LGHNA, CDR2 YNFKEQ. The length of the CDR3 is 16 residues. The ends lost 0 bases at V and 7 bases at J; junction bases unmatched: 10.

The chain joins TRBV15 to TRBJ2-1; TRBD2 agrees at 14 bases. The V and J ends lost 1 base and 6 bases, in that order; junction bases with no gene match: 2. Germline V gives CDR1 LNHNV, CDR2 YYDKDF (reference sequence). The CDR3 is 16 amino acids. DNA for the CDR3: TGTGCCACCAGCAGAGGACTAGCGGGAGGGGGCAATGAGCAGTTCTTC. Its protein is CATSRGLAGGGNEQFF. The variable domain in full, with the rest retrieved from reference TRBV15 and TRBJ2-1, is DAMVIQNPRYQVTQFGKPVTLSCSQTLNHNVMYWYQQKSSQAPKLLFHYYDKDFNNEADTPDNFQSRRPNTSFCFLDIRSPGLGDTAMYLCATSRGLAGGGNEQFFGPGTRLTVL.

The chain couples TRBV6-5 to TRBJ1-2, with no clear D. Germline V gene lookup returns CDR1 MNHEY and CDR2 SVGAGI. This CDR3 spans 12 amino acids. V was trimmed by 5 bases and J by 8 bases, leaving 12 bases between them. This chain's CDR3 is CASSIGLWGYTF. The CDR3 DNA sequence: TGTGCCAGCAGTATTGGCCTCTGGGGCTACACCTTC.

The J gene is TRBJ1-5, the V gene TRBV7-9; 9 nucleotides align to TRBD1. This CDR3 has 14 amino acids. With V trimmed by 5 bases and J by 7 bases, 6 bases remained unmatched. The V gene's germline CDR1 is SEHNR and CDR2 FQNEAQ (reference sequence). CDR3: CASSPGQGTQPQHF. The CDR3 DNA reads TGTGCCAGCAGCCCCGGACAGGGGACCCAGCCCCAGCATTTT.

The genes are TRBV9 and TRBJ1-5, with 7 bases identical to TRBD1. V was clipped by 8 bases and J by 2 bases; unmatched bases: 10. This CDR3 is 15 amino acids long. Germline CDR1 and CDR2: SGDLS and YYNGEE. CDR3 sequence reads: CASREYGTGNQPQHF. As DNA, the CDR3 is TGTGCCAGTAGAGAGTACGGGACAGGCAATCAGCCCCAGCATTTT.

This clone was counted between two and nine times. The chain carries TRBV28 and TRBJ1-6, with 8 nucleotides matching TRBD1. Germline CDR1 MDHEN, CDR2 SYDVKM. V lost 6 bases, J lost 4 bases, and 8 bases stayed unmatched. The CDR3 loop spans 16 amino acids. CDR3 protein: CASSPGGASYNSPLHF. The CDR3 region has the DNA TGTGCCAGCAGCCCAGGGGGCGCATCGTATAATTCACCCCTCCACTTT.

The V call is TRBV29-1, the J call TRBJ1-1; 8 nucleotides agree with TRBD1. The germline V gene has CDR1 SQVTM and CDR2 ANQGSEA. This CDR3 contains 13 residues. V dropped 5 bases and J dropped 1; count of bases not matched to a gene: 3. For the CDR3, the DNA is TGCAGCGTTCAGGGACAGGCGAACACTGAAGCTTTCTTT. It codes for CSVQGQANTEAFF.

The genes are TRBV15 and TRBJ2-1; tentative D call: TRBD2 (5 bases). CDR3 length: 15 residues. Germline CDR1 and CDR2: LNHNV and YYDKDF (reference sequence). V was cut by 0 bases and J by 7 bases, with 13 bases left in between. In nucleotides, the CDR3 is TGTGCCACCAGCAGAGATACCACCGGGGTTAATGAGCAGTTCTTC. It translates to CATSRDTTGVNEQFF.

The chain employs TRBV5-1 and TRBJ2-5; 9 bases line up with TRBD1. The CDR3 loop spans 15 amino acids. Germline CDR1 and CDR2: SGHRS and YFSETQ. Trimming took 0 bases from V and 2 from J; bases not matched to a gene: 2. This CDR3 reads CASSLEGTGQETQYF. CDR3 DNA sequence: TGCGCCAGCAGCTTGGAAGGGACAGGGCAAGAGACCCAGTACTTC. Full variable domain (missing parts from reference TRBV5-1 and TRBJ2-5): KAGVTQTPRYLIKTRGQQVTLSCSPISGHRSVSWYQQTPGQGLQFLFEYFSETQRNKGNFPGRFSGRQFSNSRSEMNVSTLELGDSALYLCASSLEGTGQETQYFGPGTRLLVL.

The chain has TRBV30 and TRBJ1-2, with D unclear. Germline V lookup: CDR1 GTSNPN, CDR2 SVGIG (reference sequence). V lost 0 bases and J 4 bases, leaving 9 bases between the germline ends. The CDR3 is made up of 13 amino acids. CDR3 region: CAWSVRGIYGYTF. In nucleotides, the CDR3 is TGTGCCTGGAGTGTACGGGGAATCTATGGCTACACCTTC.

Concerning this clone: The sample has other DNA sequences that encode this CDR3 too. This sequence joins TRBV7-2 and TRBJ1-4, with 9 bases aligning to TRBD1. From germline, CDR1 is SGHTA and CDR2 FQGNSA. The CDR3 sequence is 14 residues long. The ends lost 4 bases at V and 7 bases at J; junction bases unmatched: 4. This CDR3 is CASSYGTGSEKLFF. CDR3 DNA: TGTGCCAGCAGCTACGGGACAGGGTCTGAAAAACTGTTTTTT.

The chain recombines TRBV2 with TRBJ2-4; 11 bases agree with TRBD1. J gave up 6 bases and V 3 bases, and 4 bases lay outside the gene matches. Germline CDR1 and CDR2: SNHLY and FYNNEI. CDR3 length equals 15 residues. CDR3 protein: CASSEDRGQTNIQYF. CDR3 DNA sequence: TGTGCCAGCAGTGAGGACAGGGGGCAGACAAACATTCAGTACTTC. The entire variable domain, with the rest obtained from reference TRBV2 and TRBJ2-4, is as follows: EPEVTQTPSHQVTQMGQEVILRCVPISNHLYFYWYRQILGQKVEFLVSFYNNEISEKSEIFDDQFSVERPDGSNFTLKIRSTKLEDSAMYFCASSEDRGQTNIQYFGAGTRLSVL.

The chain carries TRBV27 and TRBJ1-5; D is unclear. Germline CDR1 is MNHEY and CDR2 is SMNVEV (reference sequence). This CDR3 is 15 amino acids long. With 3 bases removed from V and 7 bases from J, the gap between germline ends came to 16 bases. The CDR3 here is CASSFSSWGGQPQHF. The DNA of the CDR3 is TGTGCCAGCAGTTTTTCATCGTGGGGAGGACAGCCCCAGCATTTT.

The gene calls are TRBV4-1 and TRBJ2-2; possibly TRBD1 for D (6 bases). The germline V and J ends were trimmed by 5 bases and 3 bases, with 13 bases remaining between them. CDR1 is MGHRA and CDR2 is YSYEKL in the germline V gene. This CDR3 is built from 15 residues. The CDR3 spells CASSLSNRDTGELFF. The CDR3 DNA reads TGCGCCAGCAGCTTAAGCAACAGGGACACCGGGGAGCTGTTTTTT.

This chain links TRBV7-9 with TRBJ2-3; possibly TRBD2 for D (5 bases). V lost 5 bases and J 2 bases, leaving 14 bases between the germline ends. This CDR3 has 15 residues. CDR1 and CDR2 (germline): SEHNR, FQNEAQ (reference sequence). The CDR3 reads CASSEGLRLTDTQYF. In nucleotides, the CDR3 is TGTGCCAGCAGCGAGGGTCTTCGGCTCACAGATACGCAGTATTTT. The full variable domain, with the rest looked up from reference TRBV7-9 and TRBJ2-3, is DTGVSQNPRHKITKRGQNVTFRCDPISEHNRLYWYRQTLGQGPEFLTYFQNEAQLEKSRLLSDRFSAERPKGSFSTLEIQRTEQGDSAMYLCASSEGLRLTDTQYFGPGTRLTVL.

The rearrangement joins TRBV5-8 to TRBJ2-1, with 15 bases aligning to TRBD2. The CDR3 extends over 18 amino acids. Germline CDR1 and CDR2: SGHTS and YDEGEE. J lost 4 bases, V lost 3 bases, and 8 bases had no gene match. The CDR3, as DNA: TGTGCCAGCAGCTCCGGGGGACTAGCGGGGGGCCGGTACAATGAGCAGTTCTTC. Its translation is CASSSGGLAGGRYNEQFF.

CDR3: CASSLSGISEKSVEKLFF. In DNA form, the CDR3 reads TGTGCCAGCAGTTTATCAGGCATAAGTGAGAAGAGTGTGGAAAAACTGTTTTTT. V gene TRBV28 combines with J gene TRBJ1-4, with no clear D. The CDR3 runs to 18 residues. V dropped 1 base and J dropped 8 bases, with 23 bases sitting between them. Germline assignment: CDR1 MDHEN and CDR2 SYDVKM.

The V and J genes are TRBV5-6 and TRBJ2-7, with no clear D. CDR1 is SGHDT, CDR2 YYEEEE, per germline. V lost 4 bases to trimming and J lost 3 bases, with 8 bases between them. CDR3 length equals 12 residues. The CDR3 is CASSRSHYEQYF. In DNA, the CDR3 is TGTGCCAGCAGCCGGTCCCACTACGAGCAGTACTTC. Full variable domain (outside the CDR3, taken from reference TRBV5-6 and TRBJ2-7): DAGVTQSPTHLIKTRGQQVTLRCSPKSGHDTVSWYQQALGQGPQFIFQYYEEEERQRGNFPDRFSGHQFPNYSSELNVNALLLGDSALYLCASSRSHYEQYFGPGTRLTVT.

The CDR3 DNA is TGTGCCAGCAGTTTGACAGGGGTCCCAGGCTACACCTTC. This translates into CASSLTGVPGYTF. The chain is built from TRBV12-3 or TRBV12-4 and TRBJ1-2; the match to TRBD1 covers 8 bases. The CDR3 is made up of 13 amino acids. V gave up 3 bases and J gave up 8 bases; unmatched junction bases: 5.

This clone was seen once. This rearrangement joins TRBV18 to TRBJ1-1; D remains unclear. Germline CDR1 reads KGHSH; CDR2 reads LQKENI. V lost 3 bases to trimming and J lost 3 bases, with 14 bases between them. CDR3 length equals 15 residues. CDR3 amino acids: CASSPVSLIDTEAFF. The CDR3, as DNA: TGTGCCAGCTCACCTGTCTCACTGATAGACACTGAAGCTTTCTTT.

CDR3 sequence (DNA): TGTGCCAGCAGGATGACAGGGGGAGGGACTGAAGCTTTCTTT. This encodes CASRMTGGGTEAFF. This chain links TRBV27 with TRBJ1-1; 9 bases agree with TRBD1. Trimming took 6 bases from V and 5 from J; bases not matched to a gene: 7. Germline V gene data show CDR1 as MNHEY and CDR2 as SMNVEV (reference sequence). The CDR3 contains 14 residues.

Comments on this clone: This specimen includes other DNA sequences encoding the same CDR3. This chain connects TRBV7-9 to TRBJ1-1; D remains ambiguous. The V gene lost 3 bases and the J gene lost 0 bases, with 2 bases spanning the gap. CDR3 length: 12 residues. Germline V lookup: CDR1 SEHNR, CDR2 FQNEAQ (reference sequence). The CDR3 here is CASSFMNTEAFF. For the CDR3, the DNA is TGTGCCAGCAGCTTCATGAACACTGAAGCTTTCTTT.

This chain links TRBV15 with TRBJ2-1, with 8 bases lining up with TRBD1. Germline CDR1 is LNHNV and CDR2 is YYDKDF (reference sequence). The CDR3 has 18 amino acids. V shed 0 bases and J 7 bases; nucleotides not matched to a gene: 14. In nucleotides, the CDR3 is TGTGCCACCAGCAGAGATCCCCAGGGGGCGCATATTGGGAATGAGCAGTTCTTC. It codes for CATSRDPQGAHIGNEQFF.

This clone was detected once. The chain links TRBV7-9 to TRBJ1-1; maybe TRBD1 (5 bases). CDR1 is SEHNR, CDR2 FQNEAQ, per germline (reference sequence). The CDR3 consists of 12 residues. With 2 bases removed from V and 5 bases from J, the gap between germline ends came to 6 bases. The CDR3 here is CASSLSGTEAFF. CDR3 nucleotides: TGTGCCAGCAGCTTATCAGGGACTGAAGCTTTCTTT.

For the CDR3, the DNA is TGCGCCAGCAGCCAAGTTGGCAGGGCGTCGACTGGAAACACCATATATTTT. Its translation is CASSQVGRASTGNTIYF. V usage is TRBV4-3 and J usage is TRBJ1-3, with D possibly matching TRBD1 (5 bases). Between the trimmed V and J ends, which lost 1 base and 2 bases, there was a span of 15 bases. The CDR3 spans 17 residues. Looked up from germline, CDR1 is LGHNA and CDR2 is YSLEER.